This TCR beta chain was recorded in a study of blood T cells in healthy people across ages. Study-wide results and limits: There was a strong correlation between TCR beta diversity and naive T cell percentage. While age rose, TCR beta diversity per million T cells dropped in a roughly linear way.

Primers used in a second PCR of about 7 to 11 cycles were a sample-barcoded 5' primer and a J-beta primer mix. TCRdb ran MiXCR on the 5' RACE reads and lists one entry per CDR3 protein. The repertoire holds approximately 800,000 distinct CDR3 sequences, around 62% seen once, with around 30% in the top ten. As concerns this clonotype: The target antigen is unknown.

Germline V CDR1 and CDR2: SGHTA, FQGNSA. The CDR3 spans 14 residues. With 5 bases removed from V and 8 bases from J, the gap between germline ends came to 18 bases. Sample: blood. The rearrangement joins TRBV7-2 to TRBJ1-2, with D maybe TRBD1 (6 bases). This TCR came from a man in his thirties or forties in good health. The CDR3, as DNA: TGTGCCAGCAGCCAGACAGGAACCACGAGGGGCTACACCTTC. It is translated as CASSQTGTTRGYTF.